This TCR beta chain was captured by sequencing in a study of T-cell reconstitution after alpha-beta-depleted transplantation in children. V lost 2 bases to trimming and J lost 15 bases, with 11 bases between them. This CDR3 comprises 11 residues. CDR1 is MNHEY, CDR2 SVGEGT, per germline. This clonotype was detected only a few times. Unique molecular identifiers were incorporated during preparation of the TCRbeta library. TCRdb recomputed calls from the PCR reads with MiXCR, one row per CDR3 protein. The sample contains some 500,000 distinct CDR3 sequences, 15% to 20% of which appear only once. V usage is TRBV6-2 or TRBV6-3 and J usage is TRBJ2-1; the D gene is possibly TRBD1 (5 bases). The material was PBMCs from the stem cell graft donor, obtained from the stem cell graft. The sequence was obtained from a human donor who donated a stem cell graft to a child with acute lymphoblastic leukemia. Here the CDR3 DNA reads TGTGCCAGCAGTTACGGGCAGGGTACGTTCTTC. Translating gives CASSYGQGTFF.